The 24 T cell receptor beta chains presented below share a single source sample, sequenced in a study of cytomegalovirus exposure and HLA in healthy donors. PCR involved 60 Vbeta and 13 Jbeta primers. Sequencing used immunoSEQ multiplex PCR; TCRdb keeps in-frame clones, though not all of them. This table has about 200,000 clones, approximately 85% appearing once. The sequencing input was PBMCs. These receptors were taken from a girl aged 10-17 years in good health and CMV-seropositive.

V is TRBV7-2 and J is TRBJ2-5; 7 nucleotides align to TRBD2. Trimming cost V 5 bases and J 4 bases; bases outside gene matches: 7. The CDR3 sequence is 14 residues long. CDR1 is SGHTA and CDR2 is FQGNSA in the germline V gene. The CDR3 reads CASSGGAGRETQYF. The CDR3 DNA follows: TGTGCCAGCAGCGGTGGAGCGGGGCGAGAGACCCAGTACTTC.

The genes are TRBV6-5 and TRBJ2-3; possibly TRBD1 for D (5 bases). V was pared by 6 bases and J by 6 bases, with 13 bases between. The CDR3 sequence is 13 residues long. The V gene's germline CDR1 is MNHEY and CDR2 SVGAGI. For the CDR3, the DNA is TGTGCCAGCAGCCCGACAAAGGGGGATACGCAGTATTTT. It is translated as CASSPTKGDTQYF.

In its sample, this clone was seen a few times. The genes are TRBV15 and TRBJ1-1; D not resolved. The length of the CDR3 is 16 residues. Trimming removed 3 bases at V and 1 base at J, with 15 bases between. Germline CDR1 reads LNHNV; CDR2 reads YYDKDF (reference sequence). The CDR3 protein is CATSSGVGAKNTEAFF. In DNA form, the CDR3 reads TGTGCCACCAGCAGCGGGGTAGGCGCCAAGAACACTGAAGCTTTCTTT.

The chain combines TRBV5-4 with TRBJ2-3; D is perhaps TRBD2 (5 bases). Trimming left V 1 base short and J 2 bases short, with 14 bases between. The CDR3 runs to 16 residues. Germline V gene sequence: CDR1 SGHNT, CDR2 YYREEE (reference sequence). The CDR3 is CASSLKLANPTDTQYF. The CDR3 DNA follows: TGTGCCAGCAGCTTGAAGCTAGCCAACCCCACAGATACGCAGTATTTT.

This chain connects TRBV12-5 to TRBJ1-1; D gene unclear. Trimming cost V 0 bases and J 0 bases, with 14 bases left between them. In germline, CDR1 is LGHNT, CDR2 FRNRAP. The CDR3 is 17 residues long. The CDR3 coding sequence is TGTGCTAGTGGTTTGGTAGGACGGGGAGACTTGAACACTGAAGCTTTCTTT. Its translation: CASGLVGRGDLNTEAFF.

The rearrangement joins TRBV6-5 to TRBJ2-5; D is possibly TRBD2 (5 bases). V lost 6 bases, J lost 5 bases, and 7 bases lay in between. Germline V gives CDR1 MNHEY, CDR2 SVGAGI. The CDR3 runs 11 residues. CDR3 sequence (DNA): TGTGCCAGCAGGTTAGCGGAGACCCAGTACTTC. Its translation is CASRLAETQYF.

This chain joins TRBV11-2 and TRBJ1-1; 7 positions match TRBD1. Germline V gene lookup returns CDR1 SGHAT and CDR2 FQNNGV. The trim removed 0 bases at V and 3 bases at J, leaving 4 bases unmatched. The CDR3 sequence is 15 residues long. The CDR3 spells CASSLDPRGYTEAFF. DNA of the CDR3: TGTGCCAGCAGCTTAGATCCCAGGGGGTACACTGAAGCTTTCTTT. Full variable domain (remainder filled in from reference TRBV11-2 and TRBJ1-1): EAGVAQSPRYKIIEKRQSVAFWCNPISGHATLYWYQQILGQGPKLLIQFQNNGVVDDSQLPKDRFSAERLKGVDSTLKIQPAKLEDSAVYLCASSLDPRGYTEAFFGQGTRLTVV.

This clone showed up just a few times. V usage is TRBV4-3 and J usage is TRBJ2-6; D is possibly TRBD1 (6 bases). This CDR3 region has 17 residues. V was trimmed by 1 base and J by 0 bases, leaving 10 bases between them. The V gene's germline CDR1 is LGHNA and CDR2 YSLEER. CDR3 loop: CASSQVQGYSGANVLTF. In DNA form, the CDR3 reads TGCGCCAGCAGCCAAGTACAGGGTTACTCTGGGGCCAACGTCCTGACTTTC.

This clone showed up just once. J is TRBJ2-6 and V is TRBV10-3; the D is unclear. Germline loops: CDR1 ENHRY, CDR2 SYGVKD. CDR3 size: 14 residues. V was cut by 3 bases and J by 2 bases, with 5 bases left in between. The CDR3, as DNA: TGTGCCATCAGTGACGTAGCTGGGGCCAACGTCCTGACTTTC. Translation: CAISDVAGANVLTF.

The genes are TRBV7-9 and TRBJ1-2; D is ambiguous. Per germline, CDR1 SEHNR and CDR2 FQNEAQ (reference sequence). V was clipped by 4 bases and J by 5 bases, with 11 bases between them. The CDR3 covers 13 residues. In DNA form, the CDR3 reads TGTGCCAGCAGCTCCCCTCAGGTATATGGCTACACCTTC. It yields the protein CASSSPQVYGYTF. Complete variable domain (other parts from reference TRBV7-9 and TRBJ1-2): DTGVSQNPRHKITKRGQNVTFRCDPISEHNRLYWYRQTLGQGPEFLTYFQNEAQLEKSRLLSDRFSAERPKGSFSTLEIQRTEQGDSAMYLCASSSPQVYGYTFGSGTRLTVV.

The rearrangement uses TRBV6-1 and TRBJ1-3; TRBD1 aligns across 7 bases. Unmatched junction bases numbered 8, after V lost 7 bases and J lost 5 bases. Germline CDR1 is MNHNS and CDR2 is SASEGT. The CDR3 length is 14 residues. Written as DNA, the CDR3 is TGTGCCAGCACTGTGGGGACAGACAGAAACACCATATATTTT. Protein: CASTVGTDRNTIYF.

This sequence joins TRBV4-1 and TRBJ2-2; 9 bases match TRBD1. CDR1 is MGHRA, CDR2 YSYEKL, per germline. Unmatched junction bases numbered 10, after V lost 1 base and J lost 1 base. The CDR3 length is 19 residues. In nucleotides, the CDR3 is TGCGCCAGCAGCCAAGTCTTACGCCGGACAGGGGAGAACACCGGGGAGCTGTTTTTT. Protein product: CASSQVLRRTGENTGELFF.

In DNA form, the CDR3 reads TGTGCCAGTAGTATACAAGCGGGGGGGGTCTACGAGCAGTACTTC. This translates into CASSIQAGGVYEQYF. The chain recombines TRBV19 with TRBJ2-7, with TRBD2 identical over 10 bases. CDR3 length: 15 residues. The junction had 4 bases not matched to a gene; V was cut back by 2 bases and J by 3 bases. The germline gives CDR1 LNHDA, CDR2 SQIVND (reference sequence).

This chain links TRBV29-1 with TRBJ1-5; D is unclear. CDR3 length: 12 amino acids. Germline values: CDR1 SQVTM, CDR2 ANQGSEA. Trimming stripped 4 bases from V and 4 bases from J, with 8 bases between. This CDR3 is CSVGLQNQPQHF. DNA for the CDR3: TGCAGCGTTGGGCTTCAGAATCAGCCCCAGCATTTT.

The genes are TRBV19 and TRBJ1-1; 12 bases agree with TRBD1. The J segment lost 5 bases and the V segment lost 6 bases, leaving 4 bases of the junction unmatched. The germline CDR1 and CDR2 sequences are LNHDA and SQIVND (reference sequence). This CDR3 comprises 14 residues. CDR3 DNA sequence: TGTGCCAGTAGGGGACAGGGGGCGAAGACTGAAGCTTTCTTT. This translates into CASRGQGAKTEAFF. Full variable domain (outside the CDR3, taken from reference TRBV19 and TRBJ1-1): DGGITQSPKYLFRKEGQNVTLSCEQNLNHDAMYWYRQDPGQGLRLIYYSQIVNDFQKGDIAEGYSVSREKKESFPLTVTSAQKNPTAFYLCASRGQGAKTEAFFGQGTRLTVV.

As DNA, the CDR3 is TGTGCCAGCAGTTACTCTTGGACAGGGGCCTACGAGCAGTACTTC. Protein: CASSYSWTGAYEQYF. The chain couples TRBV6-5 to TRBJ2-7; 9 nucleotides align to TRBD1. Per the germline V gene, CDR1 is MNHEY and CDR2 is SVGAGI. The CDR3 consists of 15 residues. Trimming took 0 bases from V and 2 from J; bases not matched to a gene: 2.

The chain employs TRBV6-5 and TRBJ1-1; 10 bases agree with TRBD1. The CDR3 has 14 amino acids. With V trimmed by 5 bases and J by 7 bases, 7 bases remained unmatched. Germline V gene sequence: CDR1 MNHEY, CDR2 SVGAGI. The CDR3 protein is CASSLWTGGIEAFF. As DNA, the CDR3 is TGTGCCAGCAGTCTTTGGACAGGGGGTATTGAAGCTTTCTTT.

This chain links TRBV11-2 with TRBJ2-1; D gene ambiguous. The CDR3 runs 14 residues. Trimming pared 3 bases from V and 0 bases from J, leaving 6 bases between. The germline V gene has CDR1 SGHAT and CDR2 FQNNGV. In DNA, the CDR3 is TGTGCCAGCAGCTTTATTAGCTCCTACAATGAGCAGTTCTTC. Protein: CASSFISSYNEQFF.

The rearrangement joins TRBV27 to TRBJ2-7; no definite D call. CDR1 is MNHEY and CDR2 is SMNVEV in the germline V gene (reference sequence). Trimming removed 6 bases at V and 5 bases at J, with 14 bases between. The CDR3 length is 13 residues. The CDR3 protein is CASSYSQANEQYF. CDR3 nucleotide sequence: TGTGCCAGCAGCTACAGTCAAGCCAACGAGCAGTACTTC.

The rearrangement joins TRBV7-2 to TRBJ1-1; D not certain. Trimming shortened V by 6 bases and J by 4 bases, and 9 bases separated the two germline ends. Looked up from germline, CDR1 is SGHTA and CDR2 is FQGNSA. The CDR3 consists of 12 residues. CDR3 in DNA: TGTGCCAGCAGTCCGCACTCCACTGAAGCTTTCTTT. This gives the protein CASSPHSTEAFF.

The chain recombines TRBV29-1 with TRBJ2-3, with 7 bases matching TRBD1. The CDR3 has 12 amino acids. J gave up 4 bases and V 4 bases, and 2 bases lay outside the gene matches. From germline, CDR1 is SQVTM and CDR2 ANQGSEA. DNA of the CDR3: TGCAGCGTTGTACAGGGGTCAGATACGCAGTATTTT. As protein: CSVVQGSDTQYF.

The CDR3 DNA follows: TGTGCTAGTGGTTCCGGGACTCACTATGGCTACACCTTC. The encoded protein is CASGSGTHYGYTF. The chain couples TRBV12-5 to TRBJ1-2; perhaps TRBD1 as D (5 bases). Germline V gene lookup returns CDR1 LGHNT and CDR2 FRNRAP. The length of the CDR3 is 13 residues. Trimming left V 4 bases short and J 3 bases short, with 9 bases between.

This clone occurred once. The chain couples TRBV9 to TRBJ2-2; D is possibly TRBD1 (5 bases). The CDR3 is 14 amino acids. With 1 base removed from V and 4 bases from J, the gap between germline ends came to 8 bases. The germline V gene encodes CDR1 SGDLS and CDR2 YYNGEE. CDR3 sequence (DNA): TGTGCCAGCAGCGTACAGGGCTCCACCGGGGAGCTGTTTTTT. Its translation: CASSVQGSTGELFF.

The chain is built from TRBV7-9 and TRBJ1-2, with 10 nucleotides matching TRBD1. CDR1 and CDR2 (germline): SEHNR, FQNEAQ (reference sequence). J lost 7 bases, V lost 5 bases, and 7 bases had no gene match. This CDR3 is built from 14 residues. The DNA for the CDR3 is TGTGCCAGCAGCCACCCGACAGGGGGCAGTGGCTACACCTTC. This codes for CASSHPTGGSGYTF.